Following are 10 T cell receptor beta chains from one sample sequenced in a study of T-cell reconstitution after alpha-beta-depleted transplantation in children. The TCRbeta library was prepared with unique molecular identifiers. A single record per CDR3 protein comes from TCRdb applying MiXCR to the PCR reads. Of about 980,000 distinct CDR3 sequences listed, roughly 29% are singletons. This material consisted of PBMCs, mostly from graft donor cells, taken 360 days after TCRalphabeta/CD19-depleted stem cell transplant. These receptors originate from a boy less than two years old who had a stem cell transplant for SCID, so the T cells may come from the graft donor.

This clonotype was picked up a small number of times. The V gene is TRBV6-1, the J gene TRBJ1-2; no clear D gene. V lost 3 bases to trimming and J lost 0 bases, with 8 bases between them. This CDR3 has 14 residues. Germline V CDR1 and CDR2: MNHNS, SASEGT. Here the CDR3 DNA reads TGTGCCAGCAGTGACCCGGGGACTAACTATGGCTACACCTTC. Translation: CASSDPGTNYGYTF.

The CDR3 nucleotides are TGTGCCAGCAGCTTAGCGCCAGGGGTGAGGCCGCCCCTCCACTTT. This gives the protein CASSLAPGVRPPLHF. The J gene is TRBJ1-6, the V gene TRBV11-1; D possibly corresponds to TRBD1 (6 bases). Germline assignment: CDR1 SGHAT and CDR2 FQDESV (reference sequence). The CDR3 length is 15 residues. V was clipped by 0 bases and J by 13 bases, with 16 bases between them.

This clonotype occurred a few times. The rearrangement links TRBV7-8 to TRBJ2-3; 7 positions match TRBD1. J was trimmed by 2 bases and V by 4 bases; bases with no gene match: 12. Germline V gene sequence: CDR1 SGHVS, CDR2 FQNEAQ. This CDR3 comprises 17 residues. The CDR3 DNA sequence: TGTGCCAGCAGCTGGCCTCCGGGACAGCGGAACACAGATACGCAGTATTTT. It yields the protein CASSWPPGQRNTDTQYF. The entire variable domain, with the rest obtained from reference TRBV7-8 and TRBJ2-3, is as follows: GAGVSQSPRYKVAKRGQDVALRCDPISGHVSLFWYQQALGQGPEFLTYFQNEAQLDKSGLPSDRFFAERPEGSVSTLKIQRTQQEDSAVYLCASSWPPGQRNTDTQYFGPGTRLTVL.

This clonotype was detected ten times or more. The chain recombines TRBV6-1 with TRBJ2-5; TRBD2 matches 9 bases. J gave up 4 bases and V 6 bases, and 9 bases lay outside the gene matches. Germline V gene data show CDR1 as MNHNS and CDR2 as SASEGT. The CDR3 is 15 amino acids. The CDR3 sequence: CASSRAGGRVETQYF. CDR3 bases: TGTGCCAGCAGCCGAGCGGGGGGAAGAGTAGAGACCCAGTACTTC.

The CDR3 DNA follows: TGTGCCAGCAGCTTCGCTAGCGGGGGAAGAAATGAGCAGTTCTTC. It yields the protein CASSFASGGRNEQFF. This sequence joins TRBV7-2 and TRBJ2-1, with 10 positions matching TRBD2. V dropped 3 bases and J dropped 7; count of bases not matched to a gene: 6. This CDR3 has 15 amino acids. Germline lookup yields CDR1 SGHTA and CDR2 FQGNSA.

This clonotype was detected only a few times. This rearrangement joins TRBV9 to TRBJ2-1; maybe TRBD1 (6 bases). Germline CDR1 and CDR2: SGDLS and YYNGEE. Trimming removed 4 bases at V and 8 bases at J, with 25 bases between. The CDR3 contains 17 residues. The CDR3 DNA sequence: TGTGCCAGCAGCCCCCACCGGGACCGAAAACAGGGACATGAGCAGTTCTTC. It is translated as CASSPHRDRKQGHEQFF.

This clonotype was seen a handful of times. V usage is TRBV3-1 and J usage is TRBJ2-3; either TRBD1 or TRBD2 may supply D (5 bases each). The germline V and J ends were trimmed by 1 base and 6 bases, with 11 bases remaining between them. The CDR3 spans 14 residues. CDR1 and CDR2 (germline): LGHDT, YNNKEL (reference sequence). The CDR3 region has the DNA TGTGCCAGCAGCCAAGGATTAGGGACGGATACGCAGTATTTT. Its protein product is CASSQGLGTDTQYF.

This CDR3 is CASSVAGQPAYEQYF. The CDR3 coding sequence is TGTGCCAGCAGCGTTGCAGGACAGCCGGCCTACGAGCAGTACTTC. The chain carries TRBV9 and TRBJ2-7; possible D gene TRBD1, 6 bases. The V and J ends lost 2 bases and 2 bases respectively, with 14 bases between them. Per the germline V gene, CDR1 is SGDLS and CDR2 is YYNGEE. The CDR3 is 15 residues long.

There are a few counts of this clonotype. The chain links TRBV12-3 or TRBV12-4 to TRBJ2-3, with D unresolved. The V and J ends lost 7 bases and 6 bases respectively, with 8 bases between them. This CDR3 spans 11 amino acids. For the CDR3, the DNA is TGTGCCAGCACCCAAAGGGATACGCAGTATTTT. It specifies CASTQRDTQYF.

This clonotype was observed a handful of times. This chain uses TRBV28 with TRBJ2-1, with 8 bases identical to TRBD1. The CDR3 extends over 15 amino acids. Germline V gene sequence: CDR1 MDHEN, CDR2 SYDVKM. V was pared by 9 bases and J by 4 bases, with 11 bases of the junction left unmatched. In nucleotides, the CDR3 is TGTGCCAGTCTGGGGACAGGACAGACATACAATGAGCAGTTCTTC. It codes for CASLGTGQTYNEQFF.